This T cell receptor beta chain was profiled in a study of tumor and adjacent non-tumor tissue in lung cancer. V dropped 4 bases and J dropped 7 bases, with 13 bases sitting between them. This CDR3 spans 13 amino acids. This clonotype was detected once. Three rounds of nested PCR, following a modified ARM-PCR protocol, produced the TCRbeta library. TCRdb reprocessed the multiplex PCR reads via MiXCR and lists one record per CDR3 protein. The table shows 90,000 or so distinct CDR3 sequences, with about three fifths occurring only once. No cell sorting was done before RNA was extracted from the tissue. The sample comprised lung tumor tissue. This chain joins TRBV12-3 or TRBV12-4 and TRBJ1-1; D is unclear. This receptor was taken from a man in his 70s with non-small cell lung cancer. CDR3 DNA sequence: TGTGCCAGCAGTTCTACCGGCCTCCTTGAAGCTTTCTTT. Its protein is CASSSTGLLEAFF.